This TCR beta chain was captured by sequencing in a study of control samples from healthy donors and cancer patients (dated by TCRdb to 2019 to 2021). Libraries were constructed by the immunoSEQ multiplex PCR assay. Not all clones reach the TCRdb copy of this immuneACCESS table, which keeps in-frame sequences only. Checked studies attribute under half of the gap to unresolved V genes and leave the rest unexplained. The sample table holds about 150,000 clones, of which around 94% were seen once. Clones ranked in the top ten supply about 14% of the sample. With regard to this clone: The target of this receptor is not known. No base qualities exist here, and no much larger clone lies one base off it.

V lost 6 bases and J lost 3 bases, and the count of bases not matched to a germline gene is 14. From the germline V gene, CDR1 is SGDLS and CDR2 is YYNGEE. The CDR3 sequence holds 16 residues, the cysteine and phenylalanine included. Of all the DNA, just the CDR3 is kept, 48 bases in frame from base 1. This sequence was found in a man aged 55 to 70 with colorectal cancer. Sequencing used PBMCs. The rearranged segments are TRBV9 and TRBJ2-5; 7 bases in between match TRBD2. CDR3 protein: CASTRSGASGEETQYF. The DNA is TGTGCCAGCACCCGAAGCGGGGCTAGCGGAGAAGAGACCCAGTACTTC. When the CDR3 is completed using the reference TRBV9 and TRBJ2-5 genes on either side, the full variable domain is DSGVTQTPKHLITATGQRVTLRCSPRSGDLSVYWYQQSLDQGLQFLIQYYNGEERAKGNILERFSAQQFPDLHSELNLSSLELGDSALYFCASTRSGASGEETQYFGPGTRLLVL.